This T cell receptor beta chain originates from a study of T cell repertoires in cytomegalovirus infection. The germline V and J ends were trimmed by 4 bases and 0 bases, with 18 bases remaining between them. Germline CDR1 reads MNHEY; CDR2 reads SVGEGT. This CDR3 has 17 residues. Study outcomes and limitations: Individuals carrying CMV plus the relevant HLA were identified by cumulative frequency of public TCR beta families.

TCRdb used MiXCR to reprocess the reads, holding one entry per CDR3 protein. The table records about 180,000 distinct CDR3 sequences, roughly a sixth of them present only once. A remark on this clonotype: The antigen remains unidentified.

The sample comprised CD8+ T cells from PBMCs. V usage is TRBV6-2 or TRBV6-3 and J usage is TRBJ1-1; D unclear. The source of this sequence is a human donor in good health (CMV status not recorded). Some clones in this sample may be carry-over from other donors' samples. The CDR3 DNA follows: TGTGCCAGCAGTTGGGGAGAGATTAATATTTTGAACACTGAAGCTTTCTTT. Translated: CASSWGEINILNTEAFF.